Listed below are T cell receptor beta chains from one sample, sequenced in a study of cytomegalovirus exposure and HLA in healthy donors. Assay used: immunoSEQ multiplex PCR; TCRdb lists only in-frame clones, some missing. The table shows 120,000 to 150,000 clones, with roughly three fifths occurring only once. Specimen: PBMCs. Receptors originate from a male donor in good health and CMV-seronegative. Both conserved end residues are part of each CDR3. The D gene is left open where the match is weak. Expanded clones get a size class; other rows say once, few or many, or leave the size out.

abundance	d_gene	v_gene	j_gene	CDR3aa	CDR3nt
NA	NA	TRBV5-1	TRBJ1-2	CASRIGTDYGYTF	TGCGCCAGCAGGATCGGGACTGACTATGGCTACACCTTC
NA	TRBD1	TRBV28	TRBJ1-2	CASSDRDRAQYGYTF	TGTGCCAGCAGTGACCGGGACAGGGCACAGTATGGCTACACCTTC
NA	TRBD1	TRBV28	TRBJ2-7	CASSLGTGGNEQYF	TGTGCCAGCAGTCTAGGGACAGGGGGGAACGAGCAGTACTTC
NA	NA	TRBV7-2	TRBJ1-3	CASSFSPGRAGNTIYF	TGTGCCAGCAGCTTTTCTCCAGGGAGGGCTGGAAACACCATATATTTT
once	NA	TRBV7-9	TRBJ2-7	CASSPGLGHPDEQYF	TGTGCCAGCAGCCCAGGCTTGGGCCATCCAGACGAGCAGTACTTC
few	NA	TRBV9	TRBJ2-3	CASSAGLLTDTQYF	TGTGCCAGCAGCGCCGGACTCCTCACAGATACGCAGTATTTT
NA	TRBD2	TRBV7-6	TRBJ2-2	CASSLAAGGPGELFF	TGTGCCAGCAGCTTAGCAGCGGGGGGCCCCGGGGAGCTGTTTTTT
few	TRBD1	TRBV19	TRBJ2-7	CASGTGGYEQYF	TGTGCCAGCGGGACAGGGGGCTACGAGCAGTACTTC
NA	NA	TRBV27	TRBJ1-1	CASSSGLSMNTEAFF	TGTGCCAGCAGTTCTGGCCTTTCAATGAACACTGAAGCTTTCTTT
few	TRBD1	TRBV10-2	TRBJ1-6	CASSRDRAYNSPLHF	TGCGCCAGCAGCCGGGACAGGGCCTATAATTCACCCCTCCACTTT
NA	NA	TRBV5-1	TRBJ2-7	CARSLAEAGMTYEQYF	TGCGCCCGCAGCTTGGCAGAGGCGGGGATGACCTACGAGCAGTACTTC
NA	NA	TRBV4-1	TRBJ1-2	CASSQAILRVQGGYTF	TGCGCCAGCAGCCAGGCCATATTAAGGGTCCAGGGGGGCTACACCTTC
NA	TRBD2	TRBV28	TRBJ2-3	CASSPPASGATDTQYF	TGTGCCAGCAGTCCCCCCGCTAGCGGGGCCACAGATACGCAGTATTTT